This T cell receptor beta chain was recorded in a study of cytomegalovirus exposure and HLA in healthy donors. Concerning this clone: Its antigen is not identified.

A multiplex PCR was run with 60 Vbeta primers and 13 Jbeta primers. Clones were sequenced by immunoSEQ multiplex PCR, and TCRdb holds only the in-frame ones, with some missing. The table has some 100,000 clones, under 85% seen once; the top ten hold 3.5% to 5%. Study findings and constraints: In an earlier analysis, about 87% or about 30%: the productive usage of most TCR beta V segments.

The CDR3 has 15 residues. Germline values: CDR1 SGHRS, CDR2 YFSETQ. The V end was cut by 0 bases, the J end by 5 bases, with 14 bases between. The J gene is TRBJ2-5, the V gene TRBV5-1; D not certain. This receptor was taken from a man aged 40-49 years in good health and CMV-seronegative. Specimen: PBMCs. The CDR3 nucleotides are TGCGCCAGCAGCTTGGGATCGTCGGTCACTGAGACCCAGTACTTC. Its translation is CASSLGSSVTETQYF.